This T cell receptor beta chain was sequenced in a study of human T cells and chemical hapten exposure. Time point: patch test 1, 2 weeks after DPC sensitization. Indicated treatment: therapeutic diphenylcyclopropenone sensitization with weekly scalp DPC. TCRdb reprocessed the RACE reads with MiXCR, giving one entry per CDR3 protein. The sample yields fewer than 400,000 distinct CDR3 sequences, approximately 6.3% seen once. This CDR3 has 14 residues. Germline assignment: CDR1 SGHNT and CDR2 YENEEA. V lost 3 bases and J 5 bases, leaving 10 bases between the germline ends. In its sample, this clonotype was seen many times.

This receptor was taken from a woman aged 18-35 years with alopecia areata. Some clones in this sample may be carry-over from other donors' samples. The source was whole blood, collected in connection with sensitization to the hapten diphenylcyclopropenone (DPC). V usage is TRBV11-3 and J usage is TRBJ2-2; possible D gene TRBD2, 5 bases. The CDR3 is CASSFLRGTGELFF. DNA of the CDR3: TGTGCCAGCAGCTTCTTACGGGGAACCGGGGAGCTGTTTTTT.